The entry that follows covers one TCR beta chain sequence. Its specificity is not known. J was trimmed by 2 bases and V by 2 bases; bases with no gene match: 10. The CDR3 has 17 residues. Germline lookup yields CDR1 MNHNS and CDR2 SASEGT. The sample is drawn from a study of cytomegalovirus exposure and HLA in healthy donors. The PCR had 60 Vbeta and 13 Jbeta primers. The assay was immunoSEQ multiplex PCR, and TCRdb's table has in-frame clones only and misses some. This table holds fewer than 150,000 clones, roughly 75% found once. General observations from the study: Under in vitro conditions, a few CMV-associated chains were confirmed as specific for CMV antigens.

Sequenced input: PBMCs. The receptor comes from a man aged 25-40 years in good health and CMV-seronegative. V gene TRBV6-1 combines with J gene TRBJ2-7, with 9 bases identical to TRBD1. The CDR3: CASSEPGTGRNPYEQYF. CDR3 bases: TGTGCCAGCAGTGAACCTGGGACAGGGCGGAACCCCTACGAGCAGTACTTC.